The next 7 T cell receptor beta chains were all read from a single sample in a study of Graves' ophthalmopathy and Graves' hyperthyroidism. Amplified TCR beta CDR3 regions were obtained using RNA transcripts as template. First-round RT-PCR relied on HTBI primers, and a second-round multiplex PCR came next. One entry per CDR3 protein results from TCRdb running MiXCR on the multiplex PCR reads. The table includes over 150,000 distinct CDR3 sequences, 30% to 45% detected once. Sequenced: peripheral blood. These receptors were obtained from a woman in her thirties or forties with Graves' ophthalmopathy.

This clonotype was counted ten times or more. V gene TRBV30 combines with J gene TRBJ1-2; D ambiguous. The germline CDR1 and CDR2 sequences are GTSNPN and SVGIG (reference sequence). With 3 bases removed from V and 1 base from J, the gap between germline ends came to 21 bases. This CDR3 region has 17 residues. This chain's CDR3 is CAWRPRQGSEDNYGYTF. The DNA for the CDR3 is TGTGCCTGGAGGCCCCGACAAGGGTCTGAAGATAACTATGGCTACACCTTC.

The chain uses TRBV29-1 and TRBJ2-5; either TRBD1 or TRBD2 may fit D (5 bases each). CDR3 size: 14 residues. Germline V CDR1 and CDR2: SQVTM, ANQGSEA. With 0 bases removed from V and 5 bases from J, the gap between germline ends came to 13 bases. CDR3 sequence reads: CSVEDRRGRETQYF. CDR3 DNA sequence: TGCAGCGTTGAAGATAGACGGGGACGTGAGACCCAGTACTTC.

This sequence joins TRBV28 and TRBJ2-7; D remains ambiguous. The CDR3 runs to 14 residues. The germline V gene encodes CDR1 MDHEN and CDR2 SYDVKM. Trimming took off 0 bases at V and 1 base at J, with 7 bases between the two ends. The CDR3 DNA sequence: TGTGCCAGCAGTTTATGGGCCCGTTCCTACGAGCAGTACTTC. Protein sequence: CASSLWARSYEQYF.

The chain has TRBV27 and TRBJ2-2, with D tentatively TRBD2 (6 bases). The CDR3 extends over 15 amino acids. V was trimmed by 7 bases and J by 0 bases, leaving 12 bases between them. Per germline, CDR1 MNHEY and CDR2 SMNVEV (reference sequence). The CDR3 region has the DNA TGTGCCAGCATCCGGGGGATCCCGAACACCGGGGAGCTGTTTTTT. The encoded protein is CASIRGIPNTGELFF.

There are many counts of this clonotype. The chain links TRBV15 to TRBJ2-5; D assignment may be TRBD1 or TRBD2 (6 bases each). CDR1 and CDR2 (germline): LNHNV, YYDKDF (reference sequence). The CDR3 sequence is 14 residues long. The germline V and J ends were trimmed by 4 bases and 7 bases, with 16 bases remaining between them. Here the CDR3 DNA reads TGTGCCACCAGCATAACAGCGGAGGGGGGGACCCAGTACTTC. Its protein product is CATSITAEGGTQYF.

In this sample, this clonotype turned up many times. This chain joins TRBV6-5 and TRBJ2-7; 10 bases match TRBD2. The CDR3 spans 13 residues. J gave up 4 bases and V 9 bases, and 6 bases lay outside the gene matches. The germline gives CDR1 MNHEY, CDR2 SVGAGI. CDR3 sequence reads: CASQMTSGYEQYF. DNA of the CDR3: TGTGCCAGTCAAATGACTAGCGGGTACGAGCAGTACTTC.

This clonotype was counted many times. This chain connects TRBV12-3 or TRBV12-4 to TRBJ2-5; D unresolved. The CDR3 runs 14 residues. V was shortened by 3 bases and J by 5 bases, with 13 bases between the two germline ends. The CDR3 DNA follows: TGTGCCAGCAGTTTGCTGGCCTCCAGGGAGACCCAGTACTTC. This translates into CASSLLASRETQYF.